A single sample gave rise to the 8 T cell receptor beta chains below, sequenced in a study of T cell responses to AZD1222 COVID-19 vaccine. Sequencing used immunoSEQ multiplex PCR; TCRdb keeps in-frame clones, though not all of them. The sample records 50,000 to 55,000 clones, approximately 86% being singletons. This sample comprised peripheral blood, obtained 28 days after the second AZD1222 dose. The receptors were sampled from an adult who received the AZD1222 COVID-19 vaccine.

This clone was observed a few times. CDR3 sequence (DNA): TGCGCCAGCAGCCAAGATCCATCGGGGGGGAGAGATGGCTACACCTTC. The encoded protein is CASSQDPSGGRDGYTF. The rearrangement links TRBV4-1 to TRBJ1-2, with D possibly matching TRBD1 (5 bases). CDR3 length: 16 residues. V was cut by 0 bases and J by 6 bases, with 17 bases left in between. The germline V gene encodes CDR1 MGHRA and CDR2 YSYEKL.

The chain recombines TRBV9 with TRBJ2-3; D is ambiguous. Germline CDR1 and CDR2: SGDLS and YYNGEE. The CDR3 has 16 residues. V dropped 0 bases and J dropped 2 bases, with 13 bases sitting between them. The chain's CDR3 is CASSVATAGFTDTQYF. The CDR3 DNA follows: TGTGCCAGCAGCGTAGCTACCGCCGGTTTCACAGATACGCAGTATTTT. The variable domain in full, with the rest retrieved from reference TRBV9 and TRBJ2-3, is DSGVTQTPKHLITATGQRVTLRCSPRSGDLSVYWYQQSLDQGLQFLIQYYNGEERAKGNILERFSAQQFPDLHSELNLSSLELGDSALYFCASSVATAGFTDTQYFGPGTRLTVL.

This chain connects TRBV19 to TRBJ2-7; possibly TRBD2 for D (7 bases). The CDR3 consists of 16 residues. Germline CDR1 LNHDA, CDR2 SQIVND (reference sequence). The ends were cut back, 5 bases at V and 0 bases at J, with 17 bases in the middle. CDR3 bases: TGTGCCAGTAGTCCATTTGGGGGGGCCAGCTCCTACGAGCAGTACTTC. Its translation: CASSPFGGASSYEQYF.

The DNA for the CDR3 is TGTGCCCACGGGGGCGTTCGGGAGCAGTACTTC. Its translation is CAHGGVREQYF. V and J are TRBV25-1 and TRBJ2-7; D is tentatively TRBD1 or TRBD2 (6 bases each). The CDR3 totals 11 residues. Between the trimmed V and J ends, which lost 11 bases and 7 bases, there was a span of 15 bases. Germline CDR1 and CDR2: MGHDK and SYGVNS.

The CDR3 region is CASTQGGRFATNEKLFF. For the CDR3, the DNA is TGTGCCAGCACGCAGGGTGGGAGATTTGCAACTAATGAAAAACTGTTTTTT. The chain employs TRBV28 and TRBJ1-4, with D perhaps matching TRBD1 (5 bases). V was trimmed by 7 bases and J by 0 bases, leaving 18 bases between them. The CDR3 sequence is 17 residues long. CDR1 and CDR2 (germline): MDHEN, SYDVKM.

V usage is TRBV5-8 and J usage is TRBJ2-3; 8 bases fit TRBD2. From germline, CDR1 is SGHTS and CDR2 YDEGEE. The CDR3 loop spans 14 amino acids. V lost 4 bases and J lost 1; bases outside the gene matches: 2. The CDR3 here is CASSKLAGTDTQYF. The CDR3 DNA reads TGTGCCAGCAGCAAACTAGCGGGCACAGATACGCAGTATTTT.

The chain recombines TRBV6-6 with TRBJ1-2, with TRBD1 matching over 9 bases. The CDR3 consists of 14 residues. Germline values: CDR1 MNHNY, CDR2 SVGAGI (reference sequence). With 8 bases clipped from V and 6 bases from J, the junction kept 10 bases outside the gene matches. This CDR3 reads CASRTQGAGHGYTF. CDR3 nucleotides: TGTGCCAGCCGGACACAGGGGGCGGGCCATGGCTACACCTTC.

The rearrangement joins TRBV4-2 to TRBJ2-1; 7 positions match TRBD2. Germline assignment: CDR1 LGHNA and CDR2 YNFKEQ. CDR3 length: 13 residues. The J segment lost 7 bases and the V segment lost 0 bases, leaving 0 bases of the junction unmatched. Here the CDR3 reads CASSQERGNEQFF. For the CDR3, the DNA is TGTGCCAGCAGCCAAGAGCGGGGGAATGAGCAGTTCTTC.